This T cell receptor (beta chain) was recovered during a study of identical twins. The CDR3 has 14 residues. Trimming took 5 bases from V and 0 from J, leaving 11 bases between them. Germline CDR1 and CDR2: LGHNA and YNFKEQ. MiXCR, run by TCRdb on the 5' RACE reads, gives a single entry per CDR3 protein. The profile shows hundreds of thousands of distinct CDR3 sequences, approximately 6% of them singletons. Only a few counts were recorded for this clonotype. The sample comprised naive T cells sorted from blood. The sequence was obtained from a young man in good health. This chain uses TRBV4-2 with TRBJ2-7; D is ambiguous. The CDR3 region has the DNA TGTGCCAGCAGCACTGACCTGGCCTCCTACGAGCAGTACTTC. Protein product: CASSTDLASYEQYF.